This T cell receptor beta chain was profiled in a study of cytomegalovirus exposure and HLA in healthy donors. Looked up from germline, CDR1 is SGHTA and CDR2 is FQGNSA. With V trimmed by 1 base and J by 5 bases, 6 bases remained unmatched. This CDR3 region has 16 residues. The PCR contained 60 Vbeta and 13 Jbeta primers. Using immunoSEQ multiplex PCR, the repertoire was profiled, and TCRdb retains in-frame clones only, with some absent. The sample lists approximately 240,000 clones, roughly 90% seen once, with approximately 1% in the top ten. The source of this sequence is a woman between 18 and 29 years old in good health and CMV-seronegative. The rearrangement links TRBV7-2 to TRBJ2-2, with 8 bases fitting TRBD2. What was sequenced was PBMCs. CDR3 DNA: TGTGCCAGCAGCTTAGTCGGGAGCGGGAGTACCGGGGAGCTGTTTTTT. Translation gives CASSLVGSGSTGELFF.